Listed below are T cell receptor beta chains from one sample, sequenced in a study of regulatory T cells in long-lasting Graves disease. TCRdb redid the calling of the multiplex PCR reads with MiXCR, one entry per CDR3 protein. The sample lists 350,000 to 450,000 distinct CDR3 sequences; 20% to 25% were seen once. This specimen was peripheral blood mononuclear cells (PBMCs), taken when the disease was refractory, from a patient treated with antithyroid drugs. These receptor sequences come from a woman in her forties with Graves disease. The CDR3 runs from the conserved cysteine through the conserved F or W. D genes are given only for firm matches. Size is omitted from some rows. Given values are once, few, many or a class for expanded clones.

D gene	clone size	V gene	J gene	CDR3 DNA	CDR3 protein
NA	few	TRBV6-2/TRBV6-3	TRBJ1-3	TGTGCCAGCAGTTACGGTACAGGGTTCAGGAACACCATATATTTT	CASSYGTGFRNTIYF
TRBD2	NA	TRBV28	TRBJ2-3	TGTGCCAGCAGTTTATACCCTTCTAGCGGCTATAGCACAGATACGCAGTATTTT	CASSLYPSSGYSTDTQYF
TRBD2	many	TRBV7-2	TRBJ2-5	TGTGCCAGCAGCACAGCGGGAGGAGAAGAGACCCAGTACTTC	CASSTAGGEETQYF
TRBD1	many	TRBV28	TRBJ2-7	TGTGCCAGCAGGACGGACAGGGATTACGAGCAGTACTTC	CASRTDRDYEQYF
NA	many	TRBV12-3/TRBV12-4	TRBJ2-1	TGTGCCAGCAGTCTCTCGGCTTACCTGGGAAATGAGCAGTTCTTC	CASSLSAYLGNEQFF
TRBD2	many	TRBV11-2	TRBJ2-7	TGTGCCAGCAGCCGCCACCTTAGCGGGAGTTATTCAGAGCAGTACTTC	CASSRHLSGSYSEQYF
NA	NA	TRBV27	TRBJ2-5	TGTGCCAGCAGTTTAACCCGGACATCACAAGAGACCCAGTACTTC	CASSLTRTSQETQYF
NA	few	TRBV6-4	TRBJ1-1	TGTGCCAGCAGTTACTCGACGGGGGAAGCTTTCTTT	CASSYSTGEAFF
NA	many	TRBV7-8	TRBJ1-2	TGTGCCAGCAGTGAGGGATCGTTCGGCTACACCTTC	CASSEGSFGYTF
TRBD2	few	TRBV6-1	TRBJ2-5	TGTGCCAACAGTCTAGCGGGAGCGGAGACCCAGTACTTC	CANSLAGAETQYF
TRBD2	many	TRBV20-1	TRBJ2-7	TGCAGCGGCGGGGGAGGCTACGAGCAGTACTTC	CSGGGGYEQYF
NA	many	TRBV12-3/TRBV12-4	TRBJ2-5	TGTGCCAGCAGTTTGACGGGAGTAGAGACCCAGTACTTC	CASSLTGVETQYF
NA	NA	TRBV7-9	TRBJ1-1	TGTGCCAGCAGCCACCGTGGGACTGCAATCCCTGAAGCTTTCTTT	CASSHRGTAIPEAFF
NA	NA	TRBV4-1	TRBJ2-5	TGCGCCAGCAGCCAAGAGGGGTGGGCTGTTCAAGAGACCCAGTACTTC	CASSQEGWAVQETQYF
TRBD1	many	TRBV20-1	TRBJ1-2	TGCAGTGCTGATCCGGGACAGGGCCATGGCTACACCTTC	CSADPGQGHGYTF
TRBD2	many	TRBV28	TRBJ2-5	TGTGCCAGCAGTTTCAGGCGGCCCGGGGGGGAGACCCAGTACTTC	CASSFRRPGGETQYF
TRBD2	NA	TRBV11-2	TRBJ2-1	TGTGCCAGCAGCCCCATAGCGGGAGCTGGCAATGAGCAGTTCTTC	CASSPIAGAGNEQFF
TRBD1	many	TRBV2	TRBJ1-5	TGTGCCAGCAGTAGCCGGGACAGTCATCAGCCCCAGCATTTT	CASSSRDSHQPQHF
TRBD2	NA	TRBV30	TRBJ2-2	TGTGCCTGGAGTGTACGGACTAGCGACACCGGGGAGCTGTTTTTT	CAWSVRTSDTGELFF
TRBD1	few	TRBV10-3	TRBJ2-1	TGTGCCATCAGGACCGGGACAGGGGCAGGAGGTGAGCAGTTCTTC	CAIRTGTGAGGEQFF
TRBD2	many	TRBV11-2	TRBJ2-5	TGTGCCAGCAGCGTTTCTAGCGGGATCCAAGAGACCCAGTACTTC	CASSVSSGIQETQYF
NA	NA	TRBV20-1	TRBJ1-3	TGCAGTGCTAGAGATCCTCGGTTTGGGGGATACACCATATATTTT	CSARDPRFGGYTIYF
NA	NA	TRBV28	TRBJ2-2	TGTGCCAGCAGTTTCGGAAGGGGTTGGTACACCGGGGAGCTGTTTTTT	CASSFGRGWYTGELFF
TRBD1	many	TRBV11-2	TRBJ2-7	TGTGCCAGCAGTTGGACAGGGGTTGGCTACGAGCAGTACTTC	CASSWTGVGYEQYF
NA	many	TRBV12-3/TRBV12-4	TRBJ1-2	TGTGCCAGCAGGACCACGGAAAGCCCAGACACAAAGTACAGTTATGGCTACACCTTC	CASRTTESPDTKYSYGYTF
NA	NA	TRBV6-5	TRBJ1-6	TGTGCCAGCAGTTCGGGGCCGATAGGTTCACCCCTCCACTTT	CASSSGPIGSPLHF
TRBD1	NA	TRBV7-2	TRBJ1-6	TGTGCCAGCAGCCGCCGGGACAGGGGTGCCTATAATTCACCCCTCCACTTT	CASSRRDRGAYNSPLHF
NA	many	TRBV28	TRBJ1-2	TGTGCCAGCAGTTTTAGACAGCGTGATGGCTACACCTTC	CASSFRQRDGYTF
NA	NA	TRBV28	TRBJ1-6	TGTGCCAGCAGTTTTCGGGAGGGGAGCTCCTATAATTCACCCCTCCACTTT	CASSFREGSSYNSPLHF
TRBD1	many	TRBV28	TRBJ2-7	TGTGCCAGCACCGTCTGGACAGGGGCCTACGAGCAGTACTTC	CASTVWTGAYEQYF
NA	NA	TRBV5-1	TRBJ1-3	TGCGCCAGCAGCTTGGATGACTCTGGAAACACCATATATTTT	CASSLDDSGNTIYF
NA	NA	TRBV27	TRBJ2-7	TGTGCCAGCAGTTTATTCCCCCCGGGACCGACCTACGAGCAGTACTTC	CASSLFPPGPTYEQYF
NA	many	TRBV7-8	TRBJ1-1	TGTGCCAGCAGGAAAGAACAGGGAGCTTACACTGAAGCTTTCTTT	CASRKEQGAYTEAFF
NA	few	TRBV6-1	TRBJ2-1	TGTGCCGGCAGTACCCGGACTACCAATGAGCAGTTCTTC	CAGSTRTTNEQFF
TRBD1	NA	TRBV7-8	TRBJ2-1	TGTGCCAGCAGCCGCCAGCCTGGGACAGGCGATGAGCAGTTCTTC	CASSRQPGTGDEQFF
TRBD1	few	TRBV11-2	TRBJ2-2	TGTGCCAGCAGCTCCGGGACAGGGGGCCGGACCGGGGAGCTGTTTTTT	CASSSGTGGRTGELFF
NA	NA	TRBV20-1	TRBJ1-1	TGCAGTGCCCCCCAGTTGCCAGATGTTGAAGCTTTCTTT	CSAPQLPDVEAFF
NA	few	TRBV5-1	TRBJ1-1	TGCGCCAGCAGCCAGAGAAGGTCTGACACTGAAGCTTTCTTT	CASSQRRSDTEAFF
NA	many	TRBV29-1	TRBJ2-5	TGCAGCGTTGAAATACAGCAAGAGACCCAGTACTTC	CSVEIQQETQYF
NA	many	TRBV14	TRBJ2-5	TGTGCCAGCAGCGAGGTGGGGCCAGAGACCCAGTACTTC	CASSEVGPETQYF
TRBD2	NA	TRBV2	TRBJ2-7	TGTGCCACCGGACTAGCGGGAGGGTTATTATCCTACGAGCAGTACTTC	CATGLAGGLLSYEQYF